Below, 20 T cell receptor beta chains from the same sample are listed, as sequenced in a study of blood T cell repertoires in COVID-19. Clones were read by immunoSEQ multiplex PCR, and TCRdb kept only the in-frame ones, dropping some. The sample has about 49,000 clones, roughly 90% seen once; the top ten hold about an eighth. Specimen: peripheral blood. The receptors were sampled from a man aged 80 or over with acute or convalescent COVID-19.

The CDR3 sequence is CASSPPYAAGYEQYF. The CDR3 DNA reads TGTGCCAGCTCACCACCCTACGCAGCGGGTTACGAGCAGTACTTC. The chain recombines TRBV18 with TRBJ2-7; tentative D call: TRBD2 (6 bases). The CDR3 totals 15 residues. Germline V gives CDR1 KGHSH, CDR2 LQKENI. Trimming pared 0 bases from V and 4 bases from J, leaving 13 bases between. The variable domain in full, with the rest retrieved from reference TRBV18 and TRBJ2-7, is NAGVMQNPRHLVRRRGQEARLRCSPMKGHSHVYWYRQLPEEGLKFMVYLQKENIIDESGMPKERFSAEFPKEGPSILRIQQVVRGDSAAYFCASSPPYAAGYEQYFGPGTRLTVT.

This chain links TRBV5-1 with TRBJ2-3; tentative D call: TRBD2 (6 bases). Germline-derived CDR1 and CDR2 are SGHRS and YFSETQ. Deletions cut 4 bases from V and 1 base from J, with 13 bases between. The CDR3 contains 15 residues. This CDR3 is CASSPGLRGTDTQYF. DNA of the CDR3: TGCGCCAGCAGCCCGGGACTCCGAGGCACAGATACGCAGTATTTT.

The chain employs TRBV5-4 and TRBJ1-2, with a tentative D call TRBD1 (6 bases). Trimming shortened V by 4 bases and J by 3 bases, and 16 bases separated the two germline ends. The germline V gene encodes CDR1 SGHNT and CDR2 YYREEE (reference sequence). This CDR3 region has 15 residues. CDR3 nucleotides: TGTGCCAGCAGCCGAGCGGGGGGGGGCTACTATGGCTACACCTTC. Translating gives CASSRAGGGYYGYTF. The full variable domain, with the rest looked up from reference TRBV5-4 and TRBJ1-2, is ETGVTQSPTHLIKTRGQQVTLRCSSQSGHNTVSWYQQALGQGPQFIFQYYREEENGRGNFPPRFSGLQFPNYSSELNVNALELDDSALYLCASSRAGGGYYGYTFGSGTRLTVV.

The V and J genes are TRBV6-4 and TRBJ2-7; D uncertain. This CDR3 has 10 amino acids. Germline V gene lookup returns CDR1 MRHNA and CDR2 SNTAGT. V gave up 6 bases and J gave up 5 bases, with 5 bases separating them. The chain's CDR3 is CASRGHEQYF. Written as DNA, the CDR3 is TGTGCCAGCAGGGGCCACGAGCAGTACTTC.

This rearrangement joins TRBV18 to TRBJ1-3, with 11 bases that match TRBD1. Germline assignment: CDR1 KGHSH and CDR2 LQKENI. The CDR3 consists of 16 residues. Losses at the gene ends were 2 bases for V and 2 bases for J; bases not matched to a gene: 2. The CDR3 spells CASSPAGQGAGNTIYF. CDR3 coding DNA: TGTGCCAGCTCACCAGCGGGACAGGGGGCTGGAAACACCATATATTTT.

This clone has a single count. As DNA, the CDR3 is TGTGCCAGCAGCCCCTCTCTAGCGGGGGGTCCCAATGAGCAGTTCTTC. Translating it yields CASSPSLAGGPNEQFF. V usage is TRBV5-5 and J usage is TRBJ2-1; 11 bases line up with TRBD2. J was trimmed by 6 bases and V by 4 bases; bases with no gene match: 9. In germline, CDR1 is SGHKS, CDR2 YYEKEE (reference sequence). The CDR3 consists of 16 residues.

This chain connects TRBV19 to TRBJ2-3, with TRBD2 matching 9 bases. The CDR3 is 17 residues long. CDR1 is LNHDA, CDR2 SQIVND, per germline (reference sequence). V gave up 4 bases and J gave up 1 base; unmatched junction bases: 9. This chain's CDR3 is CASSKGSGGRGTDTQYF. The CDR3 DNA sequence: TGTGCCAGTAGTAAGGGTAGCGGGGGCCGGGGCACAGATACGCAGTATTTT.

The chain carries TRBV28 and TRBJ1-4; weak D call: TRBD1 (6 bases). The CDR3 covers 17 residues. V lost 6 bases and J lost 3, with 20 bases in between. Germline V CDR1 and CDR2: MDHEN, SYDVKM. CDR3 sequence reads: CASSLGYRDKPNEKLFF. The CDR3 DNA follows: TGTGCCAGCAGCCTAGGGTATCGGGACAAGCCTAATGAAAAACTGTTTTTT.

The chain combines TRBV6-5 with TRBJ1-5; 9 positions agree with TRBD1. Unmatched junction bases numbered 6, after V lost 8 bases and J lost 4 bases. CDR3 length: 14 amino acids. CDR1 MNHEY and CDR2 SVGAGI come from the germline V gene. The DNA for the CDR3 is TGTGCCAGCCTTGGGACAGGGAGTAATCAGCCCCAGCATTTT. It translates to CASLGTGSNQPQHF.

The V call is TRBV6-5, the J call TRBJ2-7, with D perhaps matching TRBD2 (5 bases). The length of the CDR3 is 14 residues. Germline V gene sequence: CDR1 MNHEY, CDR2 SVGAGI. The V gene lost 6 bases and the J gene lost 1 base, with 13 bases spanning the gap. This chain's CDR3 is CASSEGDGSYEQYF. CDR3 DNA: TGTGCCAGCAGCGAGGGAGATGGATCCTACGAGCAGTACTTC.

V gene TRBV9 combines with J gene TRBJ2-1; no clear D. The CDR3 is 12 amino acids. V was pared by 2 bases and J by 7 bases, with 7 bases between. Per germline, CDR1 SGDLS and CDR2 YYNGEE. CDR3 nucleotides: TGTGCCAGCAGCGTCGGGTCGAATGAGCAGTTCTTC. Encoded protein: CASSVGSNEQFF.

The DNA for the CDR3 is TGTGCCATCAGTGGGGGACAGGGGGAGAACACTGAAGCTTTCTTT. This sequence encodes CAISGGQGENTEAFF. This chain uses TRBV10-3 with TRBJ1-1, with 11 bases matching TRBD1. Trimming at V came to 4 bases and at J to 1 base, leaving 2 bases not matched to a gene. CDR1 ENHRY and CDR2 SYGVKD come from the germline V gene. The CDR3 sequence is 15 residues long.

The chain is built from TRBV6-1 and TRBJ1-1; D perhaps matches TRBD1 (6 bases). Trimming shortened V by 2 bases and J by 0 bases, and 16 bases separated the two germline ends. Germline V gene sequence: CDR1 MNHNS, CDR2 SASEGT. The CDR3 is 17 residues long. Here the CDR3 DNA reads TGTGCCAGCAGTGAATCTTTGGGGACATCTCTGAACACTGAAGCTTTCTTT. As protein: CASSESLGTSLNTEAFF.

The rearrangement uses TRBV11-2 and TRBJ2-5, with 7 bases lining up with TRBD1. CDR3 size: 14 residues. Trimming took 5 bases from V and 1 from J; bases not matched to a gene: 4. The germline V gene has CDR1 SGHAT and CDR2 FQNNGV. For the CDR3, the DNA is TGTGCCAGCAGCCCCCGGACAGGCCAAGAGACCCAGTACTTC. Amino acid sequence: CASSPRTGQETQYF.

J is TRBJ2-1 and V is TRBV7-8, with 7 bases lining up with TRBD1. V trimming: 5 bases; J trimming: 4 bases; junction bases outside the gene matches: 14. The CDR3 loop spans 17 amino acids. CDR1 and CDR2 from the germline V gene are SGHVS and FQNEAQ. The CDR3 here is CASSRRAPDRFYNEQFF. The CDR3 DNA reads TGTGCCAGCAGCAGACGAGCCCCGGACAGGTTTTACAATGAGCAGTTCTTC.

The gene calls are TRBV19 and TRBJ2-1, with D perhaps matching TRBD2 (5 bases). Germline values: CDR1 LNHDA, CDR2 SQIVND (reference sequence). Trimming removed 8 bases at V and 8 bases at J, with 13 bases between. The CDR3 length is 12 residues. CDR3 amino acids: CASGHEGDEQFF. DNA of the CDR3: TGTGCCAGTGGCCATGAGGGTGATGAGCAGTTCTTC.

The chain combines TRBV15 with TRBJ2-6; D gene ambiguous. CDR3 length: 14 residues. Deletions cut 4 bases from V and 4 bases from J, with 8 bases between. Germline V gives CDR1 LNHNV, CDR2 YYDKDF (reference sequence). In DNA, the CDR3 is TGTGCCACCAGCACCCGTGGCGGGGCCAACGTCCTGACTTTC. Its translation is CATSTRGGANVLTF.

The rearrangement uses TRBV16 and TRBJ1-2; possible D gene TRBD1, 6 bases. Germline V CDR1 and CDR2: KGHSY, FQNENV. V lost 6 bases to trimming and J lost 2 bases, with 10 bases between them. The CDR3 runs 13 residues. CDR3: CASSRTANYGYTF. CDR3 DNA: TGTGCCAGCAGTCGGACAGCGAACTATGGCTACACCTTC. The variable domain in full, completed from reference TRBV16 and TRBJ1-2, reads GEEVAQTPKHLVRGEGQKAKLYCAPIKGHSYVFWYQQVLKNEFKFLISFQNENVFDETGMPKERFSAKCLPNSPCSLEIQATKLEDSAVYFCASSRTANYGYTFGSGTRLTVV.

The rearrangement uses TRBV5-5 and TRBJ1-2, with D possibly being TRBD1 (6 bases). Germline values: CDR1 SGHKS, CDR2 YYEKEE (reference sequence). Trimming pared 4 bases from V and 4 bases from J, leaving 11 bases between. The CDR3 has 13 amino acids. As DNA, the CDR3 is TGTGCCAGCAGCGGAACAGGGTTCTATGGCTACACCTTC. Translation gives CASSGTGFYGYTF.

This clone came up once. The J gene is TRBJ2-3, the V gene TRBV7-9; D is possibly TRBD2 (6 bases). V dropped 2 bases and J dropped 2 bases, with 17 bases sitting between them. The CDR3 spans 17 residues. From germline, CDR1 is SEHNR and CDR2 FQNEAQ (reference sequence). The CDR3 DNA is TGTGCCAGCAGCTTAACAAGCGGAGGGGCTCCCACAGATACGCAGTATTTT. It specifies CASSLTSGGAPTDTQYF.